The rows below give T cell receptor beta chains drawn from one sample of a study of cytomegalovirus exposure and HLA in healthy donors. Assay used: immunoSEQ multiplex PCR; TCRdb lists only in-frame clones, some missing. The sample yields roughly 180,000 clones, almost 85% seen once. Specimen: PBMCs. The receptors derive from a girl between 10 and 17 years old in good health and CMV-seropositive. Both conserved end residues are part of each CDR3. D genes are given only for firm matches. Clone size is not always given. Where it is, it says once, few, many or a class for expanded clones.

v_gene	d_gene	abundance	j_gene	CDR3nt	CDR3aa
TRBV5-5	.	.	TRBJ2-4	TGTGCCAGCAGTTCGGGACAAATAAACATTCAGTACTTC	CASSSGQINIQYF
TRBV5-1	TRBD1	few	TRBJ2-5	TGCGCCAGCAGCAGAATCGGACAGGGAGAAGAGACCCAGTACTTC	CASSRIGQGEETQYF
TRBV6-1	.	few	TRBJ2-7	TGTGCCAGCAGTGAAGACGTATCCGGGTCCAACGAGCAGTACTTC	CASSEDVSGSNEQYF
TRBV7-2	.	few	TRBJ2-3	TGTGCCAGCAGCCCTTCTAGTGTTGGTACGCAGTATTTT	CASSPSSVGTQYF
TRBV5-5	.	.	TRBJ1-2	TGTGCCAGCACCTTATCAGGGTATGCTAACTATGGCTACACCTTC	CASTLSGYANYGYTF
TRBV27	TRBD1	.	TRBJ1-5	TGTGCCAGCAGTCAAGAAAGGACAGGGGGTCAGCCCCAGCATTTT	CASSQERTGGQPQHF
TRBV6-5	.	few	TRBJ1-1	TGTGCCAGCAGCGCACAGAGAAACACTGAAGCTTTCTTT	CASSAQRNTEAFF
TRBV27	TRBD1	.	TRBJ2-7	TGTGCCAGCAGTTTGGGGACAGGGTGGGAGCAGTACTTC	CASSLGTGWEQYF
TRBV5-6	.	.	TRBJ1-1	TGTGCCAGCAGCTTGCCAAGACAGGCGAACACTGAAGCTTTCTTT	CASSLPRQANTEAFF
TRBV6-5	TRBD2	.	TRBJ2-3	TGTGCCAGCAGTGCTGGGACTACTAGCACAGATACGCAGTATTTT	CASSAGTTSTDTQYF
TRBV7-9	.	.	TRBJ2-4	TGTGCCAGCAGCCCGACAGTAGCCAAAAACATTCAGTACTTC	CASSPTVAKNIQYF
TRBV19	.	.	TRBJ1-3	TGTGCCAGTATTCGCGGGGATGGAAACACCATATATTTT	CASIRGDGNTIYF
TRBV7-2	.	.	TRBJ2-5	TGTGCCAGCAGCTCCGTGACTAGTTCAGGGCAAGAGACCCAGTACTTC	CASSSVTSSGQETQYF
TRBV7-9	.	.	TRBJ1-1	TGTGCCAGCAGCCTTTGGGAGTGGGCTTTCTTT	CASSLWEWAFF
TRBV30	.	.	TRBJ1-2	TGTGCCTGGAGCGAAAGCCTTAACTATGGCTACACCTTC	CAWSESLNYGYTF
TRBV2	TRBD2	.	TRBJ2-2	TGTGCCAGCATCGGGACTAGCGGGGGGGCTAAAGGCGGGGAGCTGTTTTTT	CASIGTSGGAKGGELFF
TRBV6-5	TRBD1	.	TRBJ2-1	TGTGCCAGCAGTTACTCGAGACAGGGGAAATACAATGAGCAGTTCTTC	CASSYSRQGKYNEQFF
TRBV27	TRBD2	.	TRBJ2-7	TGTGCCAGCAGTAGCGGGGCACGCTCCTACGAGCAGTACTTC	CASSSGARSYEQYF
TRBV19	TRBD1	.	TRBJ1-2	TGTGCCAGTCGGACAGGCAACTATGGCTACACCTTC	CASRTGNYGYTF
TRBV19	TRBD1	.	TRBJ1-1	TGTGCCAGTAGAACCGGGACAGACCTGAACACTGAAGCTTTCTTT	CASRTGTDLNTEAFF
TRBV6-1	TRBD2	once	TRBJ2-1	TGTGCCAGCAGCCTACTAGCGGGGGGCCGTTTTGAGCAGTTCTTC	CASSLLAGGRFEQFF
TRBV30	.	.	TRBJ1-4	TGTGCCTGGAGCCAGGCAACTAATGAAAAACTGTTTTTT	CAWSQATNEKLFF
TRBV5-1	.	.	TRBJ2-7	TGCGCCAGCAGCTTGGCCGCGTTGAGTTTGCAGTACTTC	CASSLAALSLQYF
TRBV9	TRBD1	.	TRBJ2-1	TGTGCCAGCAGCCCCGGGACAGGGAATCGCCATGAGCAGTTCTTC	CASSPGTGNRHEQFF
TRBV15	TRBD1	.	TRBJ1-1	TGTGCCACCAGCTCCAGGACAGGGGAAACTGAAGCTTTCTTT	CATSSRTGETEAFF
TRBV5-4	.	few	TRBJ2-7	TGTGCCAGCAGCGTGGACAACTACGAGCAGTACTTC	CASSVDNYEQYF
TRBV7-9	.	.	TRBJ1-2	TGTGCCAGCGCTCCGTCACCCGACTCGCGAAATAACTATGGCTACACCTTC	CASAPSPDSRNNYGYTF
TRBV6-5	.	few	TRBJ1-5	TGTGCCAGCAGTTCAGGGCTGCCCGGGGGGCAGCCCCAGCATTTT	CASSSGLPGGQPQHF
TRBV2	.	few	TRBJ1-3	TGTGCCAGCGCCTTCGGGACGGGGGTACCTGGAAACACCATATATTTT	CASAFGTGVPGNTIYF
TRBV7-9	.	.	TRBJ1-5	TGTGCCAGCAGCTCTGGGCTGCCGACCCAGCATTTT	CASSSGLPTQHF
TRBV9	.	once	TRBJ2-7	TGTGCCAGCAGCGTACAGGGGTCCGATGGCGAGCAGTACTTC	CASSVQGSDGEQYF